The clone carrying this TCR beta chain occurred a few times. Its antigen is undetermined. The treatment was: approximately nine-day PBMC culture with coronavirus spike peptide pools or control peptides (ViraFEST assay). These data come from a study of vaccination and CD4 T cells after COVID-19. V dropped 7 bases and J dropped 3 bases, with 12 bases sitting between them. The CDR3 is made up of 13 amino acids. Per the germline V gene, CDR1 is ENHRY and CDR2 is SYGVKD. The Oncomine TCR Beta short-read assay sequenced DNA from cultured CD4+ T cells. One entry per CDR3 protein, called by TCRdb with MiXCR from the PCR reads. The sample consists of more than 9,500 distinct CDR3 sequences, approximately 57% of them appearing once.

Sequencing used CD4+ T cells from blood, cultured in vitro. The chain combines TRBV10-3 with TRBJ2-5; D is possibly TRBD1 (6 bases). This sequence was found in a human donor who had recovered from COVID-19. The CDR3 region has the DNA TGTGCCATCAAACCAGGGGATGAAGAGACCCAGTACTTC. It codes for CAIKPGDEETQYF.